The T cell receptor beta chain described here comes from a study of T-cell reconstitution after alpha-beta-depleted transplantation in children. For TCRbeta, the library was prepared with unique molecular identifiers. TCRdb fed the PCR reads into MiXCR, producing one record per CDR3 protein. Of hundreds of thousands of distinct CDR3 sequences in the sample, over 10% were seen once. Germline lookup yields CDR1 DFQATT and CDR2 SNEGSKA (reference sequence). V lost 0 bases to trimming and J lost 2 bases, with 13 bases between them. This CDR3 region has 15 residues. This clonotype has only one observation. Its cognate antigen is unknown. Findings and caveats of the study: Once a year had passed after transplant, T-cell counts and diversity came mostly from newly produced T cells. Surviving recipient T cells and thymic progenitors produced the high day-60 TCRbeta diversity seen in some patients. Reports say that about two months after transplant, the alpha-beta T cells came out of several hundred graft clones that had expanded.

This chain uses TRBV20-1 with TRBJ1-2, with D tentatively TRBD1 (5 bases). The sequences come from PBMCs, mostly from graft donor cells, collected 360 days after TCRalphabeta/CD19-depleted stem cell transplant. The clonotype comes from a male patient between 5 and 17 years old who had a stem cell transplant for acute myeloid leukemia, so the T cells may come from the graft donor. The CDR3 here is CSARDFIRENYGYTF. CDR3 nucleotide sequence: TGCAGTGCTAGAGACTTTATCAGGGAAAACTATGGCTACACCTTC.